The clone carrying this T cell receptor beta chain came up once. This CDR3 spans 14 amino acids. Germline-derived CDR1 and CDR2 are LNHDA and SQIVND (reference sequence). J gave up 5 bases and V 4 bases, and 5 bases lay outside the gene matches. These data come from a study of blood T cell repertoires in COVID-19. Across the study: Some COVID-19 samples were acute and others convalescent; all came from the United States, Italy and Spain. Nucleic acid was either cDNA or gDNA, and it came from T cells, B-cell-depleted T cells, or PBMCs.

Per the original methods: For nucleated cells, counts were estimated from reference gene primer amplification. Only in-frame clones appear in the TCRdb table, and some are missing; sequencing was by immunoSEQ multiplex PCR. V, J and clone size were drawn from that table, and D and trimming were deduced from the DNA. The sample has some 200,000 clones, over 60% seen once. The sequencing input was peripheral blood. This sequence joins TRBV19 and TRBJ1-1, with 9 bases fitting TRBD1. The source is an older woman with acute or convalescent COVID-19. The CDR3, as DNA: TGTGCCAGTAGTAAAAACAGGGGGCGAACTGAAGCTTTCTTT. Translating it yields CASSKNRGRTEAFF.